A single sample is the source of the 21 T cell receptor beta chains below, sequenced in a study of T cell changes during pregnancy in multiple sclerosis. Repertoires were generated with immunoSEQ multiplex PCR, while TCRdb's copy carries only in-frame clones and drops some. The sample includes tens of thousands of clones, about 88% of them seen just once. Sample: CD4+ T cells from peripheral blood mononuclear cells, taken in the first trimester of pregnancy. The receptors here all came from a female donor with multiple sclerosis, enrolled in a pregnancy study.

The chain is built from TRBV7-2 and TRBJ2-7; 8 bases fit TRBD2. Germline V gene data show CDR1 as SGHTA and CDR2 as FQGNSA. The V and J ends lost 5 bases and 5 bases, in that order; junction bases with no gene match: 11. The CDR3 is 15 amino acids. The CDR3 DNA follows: TGTGCCAGCAGCCCGGGGGGGTCAATGTCCCACGAGCAGTACTTC. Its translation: CASSPGGSMSHEQYF.

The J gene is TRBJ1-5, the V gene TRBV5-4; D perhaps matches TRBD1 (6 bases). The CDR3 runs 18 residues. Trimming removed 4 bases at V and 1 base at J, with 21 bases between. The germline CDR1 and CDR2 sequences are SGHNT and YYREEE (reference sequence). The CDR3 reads CASSPEPTGFGSNQPQHF. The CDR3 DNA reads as TGTGCCAGCAGCCCGGAACCAACAGGGTTTGGGAGCAATCAGCCCCAGCATTTT.

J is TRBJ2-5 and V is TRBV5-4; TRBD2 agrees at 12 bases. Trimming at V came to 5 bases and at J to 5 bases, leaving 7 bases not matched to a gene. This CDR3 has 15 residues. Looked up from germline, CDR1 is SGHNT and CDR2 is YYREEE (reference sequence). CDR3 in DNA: TGTGCCAGCAGGAGGGGACTAGCGGGTGATGAGACCCAGTACTTC. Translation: CASRRGLAGDETQYF.

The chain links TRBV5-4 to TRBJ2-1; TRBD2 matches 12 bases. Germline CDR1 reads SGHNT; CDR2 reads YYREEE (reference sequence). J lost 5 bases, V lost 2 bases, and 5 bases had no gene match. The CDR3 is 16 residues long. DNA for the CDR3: TGTGCCAGCAGCTTACAGCTAGCGGGAGGGAACAATGAGCAGTTCTTC. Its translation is CASSLQLAGGNNEQFF. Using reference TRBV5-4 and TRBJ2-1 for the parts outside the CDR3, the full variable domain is ETGVTQSPTHLIKTRGQQVTLRCSSQSGHNTVSWYQQALGQGPQFIFQYYREEENGRGNFPPRFSGLQFPNYSSELNVNALELDDSALYLCASSLQLAGGNNEQFFGPGTRLTVL.

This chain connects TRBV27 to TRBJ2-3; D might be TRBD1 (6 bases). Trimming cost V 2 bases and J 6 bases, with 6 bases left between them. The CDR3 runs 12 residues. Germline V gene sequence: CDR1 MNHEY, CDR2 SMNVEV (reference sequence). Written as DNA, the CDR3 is TGTGCCAGCAGTTTAAGGGGGGATACGCAGTATTTT. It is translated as CASSLRGDTQYF.

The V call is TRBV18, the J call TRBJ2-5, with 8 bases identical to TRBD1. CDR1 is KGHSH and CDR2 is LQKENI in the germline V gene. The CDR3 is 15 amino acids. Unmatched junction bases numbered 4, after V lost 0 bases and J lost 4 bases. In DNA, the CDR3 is TGTGCCAGCTCACCACCGACAGGGGTGGCAGAGACCCAGTACTTC. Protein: CASSPPTGVAETQYF.

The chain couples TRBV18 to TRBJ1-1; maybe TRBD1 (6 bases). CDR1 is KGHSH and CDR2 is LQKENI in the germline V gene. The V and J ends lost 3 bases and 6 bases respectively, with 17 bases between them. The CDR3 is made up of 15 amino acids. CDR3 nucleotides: TGTGCCAGCTCACCCGGGACGGCCAGGGGCGCTGAAGCTTTCTTT. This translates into CASSPGTARGAEAFF.

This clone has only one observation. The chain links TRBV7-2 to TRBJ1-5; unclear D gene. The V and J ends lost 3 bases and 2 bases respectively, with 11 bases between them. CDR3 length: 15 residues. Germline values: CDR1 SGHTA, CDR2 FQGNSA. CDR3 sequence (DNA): TGTGCCAGCAGCTTCTTTGGCGGGGGCAATCAGCCCCAGCATTTT. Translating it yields CASSFFGGGNQPQHF.

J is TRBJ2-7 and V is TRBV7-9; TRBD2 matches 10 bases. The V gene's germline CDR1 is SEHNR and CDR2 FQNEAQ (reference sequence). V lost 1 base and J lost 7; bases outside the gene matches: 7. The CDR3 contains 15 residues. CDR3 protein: CASSLGLAGVGEQYF. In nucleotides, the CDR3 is TGTGCCAGCAGCTTAGGCCTAGCGGGAGTTGGAGAGCAGTACTTC.

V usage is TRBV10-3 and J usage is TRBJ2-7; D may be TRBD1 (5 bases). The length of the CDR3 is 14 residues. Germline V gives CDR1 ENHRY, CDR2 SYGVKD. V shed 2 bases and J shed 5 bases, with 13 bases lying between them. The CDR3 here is CAISEVPRVDEQYF. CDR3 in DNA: TGTGCCATCAGTGAGGTGCCCAGGGTAGACGAGCAGTACTTC.

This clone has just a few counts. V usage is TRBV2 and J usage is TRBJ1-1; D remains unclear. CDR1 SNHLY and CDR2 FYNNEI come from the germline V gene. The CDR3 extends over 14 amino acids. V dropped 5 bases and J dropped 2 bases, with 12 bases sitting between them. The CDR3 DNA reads TGTGCCAGCAGTTCCGGGAATCGTAACACTGAAGCTTTCTTT. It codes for CASSSGNRNTEAFF.

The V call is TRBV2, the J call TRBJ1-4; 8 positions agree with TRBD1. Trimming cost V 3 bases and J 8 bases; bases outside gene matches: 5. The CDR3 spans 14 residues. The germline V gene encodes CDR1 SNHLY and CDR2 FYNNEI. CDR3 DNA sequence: TGTGCCAGCAGTGATGGGGACAGGAGGGAAAAACTGTTTTTT. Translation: CASSDGDRREKLFF.

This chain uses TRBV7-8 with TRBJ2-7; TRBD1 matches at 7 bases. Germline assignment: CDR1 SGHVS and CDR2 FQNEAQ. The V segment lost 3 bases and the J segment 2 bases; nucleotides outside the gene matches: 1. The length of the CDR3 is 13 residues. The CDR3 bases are TGTGCCAGCAGCTTCGACAGGGCCTACGAGCAGTACTTC. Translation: CASSFDRAYEQYF.

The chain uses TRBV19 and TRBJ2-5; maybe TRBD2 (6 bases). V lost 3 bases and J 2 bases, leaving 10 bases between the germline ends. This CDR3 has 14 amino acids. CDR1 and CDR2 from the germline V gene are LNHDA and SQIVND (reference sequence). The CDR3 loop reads CASSMGLGQETQYF. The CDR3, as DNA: TGTGCCAGTAGTATGGGACTGGGGCAAGAGACCCAGTACTTC.

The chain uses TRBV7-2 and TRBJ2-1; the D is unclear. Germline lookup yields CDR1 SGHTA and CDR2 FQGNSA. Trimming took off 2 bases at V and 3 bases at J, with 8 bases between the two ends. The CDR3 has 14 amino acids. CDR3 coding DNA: TGTGCCAGCAGCTTACGGGTAGACTACAATGAGCAGTTCTTC. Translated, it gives CASSLRVDYNEQFF.

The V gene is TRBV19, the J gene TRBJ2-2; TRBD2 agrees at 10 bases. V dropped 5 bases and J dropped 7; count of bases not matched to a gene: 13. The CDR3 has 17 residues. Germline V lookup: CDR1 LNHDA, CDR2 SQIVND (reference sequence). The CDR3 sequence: CASSPRGAGGPYGELFF. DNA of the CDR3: TGTGCCAGTAGTCCCCGCGGAGCGGGAGGGCCATACGGGGAGCTGTTTTTT.

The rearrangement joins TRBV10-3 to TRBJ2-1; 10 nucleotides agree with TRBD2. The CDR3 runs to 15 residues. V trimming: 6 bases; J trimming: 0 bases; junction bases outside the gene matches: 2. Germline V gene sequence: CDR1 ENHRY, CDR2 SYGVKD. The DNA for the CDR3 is TGTGCCATCAGACCTAGCGGGAGCTCCTACAATGAGCAGTTCTTC. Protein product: CAIRPSGSSYNEQFF.

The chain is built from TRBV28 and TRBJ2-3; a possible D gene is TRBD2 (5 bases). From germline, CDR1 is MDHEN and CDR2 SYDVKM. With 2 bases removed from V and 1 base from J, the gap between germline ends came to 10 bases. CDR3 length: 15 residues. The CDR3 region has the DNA TGTGCCAGCAGTTTAACGGGTAGCGGCACAGATACGCAGTATTTT. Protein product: CASSLTGSGTDTQYF. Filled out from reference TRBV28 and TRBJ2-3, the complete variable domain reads DVKVTQSSRYLVKRTGEKVFLECVQDMDHENMFWYRQDPGLGLRLIYFSYDVKMKEKGDIPEGYSVSREKKERFSLILESASTNQTSMYLCASSLTGSGTDTQYFGPGTRLTVL.

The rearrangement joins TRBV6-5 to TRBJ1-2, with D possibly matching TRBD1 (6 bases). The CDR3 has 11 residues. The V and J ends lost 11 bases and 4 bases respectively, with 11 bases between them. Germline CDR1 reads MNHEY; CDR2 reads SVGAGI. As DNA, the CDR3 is TGTGCCTCCAGGGGTAGCTATGGCTACACCTTC. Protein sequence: CASRGSYGYTF.

CDR3 in amino acids: CASSITVVGTGELFF. DNA for the CDR3: TGTGCCAGTAGTATCACTGTTGTCGGGACCGGGGAGCTGTTTTTT. V usage is TRBV19 and J usage is TRBJ2-2, with unresolved D. Trimming left V 3 bases short and J 5 bases short, with 13 bases between. This CDR3 region has 15 residues. Germline lookup yields CDR1 LNHDA and CDR2 SQIVND (reference sequence). The full variable domain, with the rest looked up from reference TRBV19 and TRBJ2-2, is DGGITQSPKYLFRKEGQNVTLSCEQNLNHDAMYWYRQDPGQGLRLIYYSQIVNDFQKGDIAEGYSVSREKKESFPLTVTSAQKNPTAFYLCASSITVVGTGELFFGEGSRLTVL.

The CDR3 region is CASSPGQGQETQYF. The CDR3 DNA sequence: TGTGCCAGCAGCCCTGGACAGGGCCAAGAGACCCAGTACTTC. This chain uses TRBV11-3 with TRBJ2-5, with 8 positions matching TRBD1. V was pared by 5 bases and J by 1 base, with 3 bases of the junction left unmatched. Germline V gives CDR1 SGHNT, CDR2 YENEEA. The CDR3 is 14 residues long.